These 30 T cell receptor beta chains share one sample of origin, sequenced in a study of shared clonotypes between healthy human individuals. Naive CD8 cells lacked CD45RO, underwent positive selection for CCR7 and left out terminally differentiated effector memory CD45RA+ cells. Sequenced by immunoSEQ multiplex PCR; TCRdb stores in-frame clones only, minus some. The table has about 2 million clones, about 95% seen once; the top ten hold 1% to 1.5%. Sequencing was carried out using naive CD8+ T cells sorted from blood. The receptors come from a young man in good health.

The CDR3 DNA follows: TGTGCCAGCAGCTTAGGTCTCGGGACTAGCGGAGAAGAGACCCAGTACTTC. It is translated as CASSLGLGTSGEETQYF. The V and J genes are TRBV13 and TRBJ2-5; 11 bases line up with TRBD2. V was clipped by 0 bases and J by 3 bases; unmatched bases: 6. This CDR3 region has 17 residues. Germline CDR1 reads PRHDT; CDR2 reads FYEKMQ (reference sequence).

CDR3 residues: CASSIEDNPPETQYF. The CDR3 DNA sequence: TGTGCCAGTAGTATAGAAGACAACCCGCCGGAGACCCAGTACTTC. This chain links TRBV19 with TRBJ2-5; D remains ambiguous. V shed 0 bases and J shed 5 bases, with 13 bases lying between them. In germline, CDR1 is LNHDA, CDR2 SQIVND (reference sequence). The CDR3 covers 15 residues.

The rearrangement links TRBV9 to TRBJ1-2; no definite D call. This CDR3 is built from 13 residues. Trimming stripped 3 bases from V and 6 bases from J, with 12 bases between. CDR1 is SGDLS, CDR2 YYNGEE, per germline. CDR3 sequence reads: CASSARWTDGYTF. CDR3 DNA sequence: TGTGCCAGCAGCGCCCGCTGGACGGATGGCTACACCTTC. Complete variable domain (other parts from reference TRBV9 and TRBJ1-2): DSGVTQTPKHLITATGQRVTLRCSPRSGDLSVYWYQQSLDQGLQFLIQYYNGEERAKGNILERFSAQQFPDLHSELNLSSLELGDSALYFCASSARWTDGYTFGSGTRLTVV.

The chain couples TRBV19 to TRBJ2-7; either TRBD1 or TRBD2 may fit D (5 bases each). The CDR3 extends over 13 amino acids. V was shortened by 5 bases and J by 5 bases, with 13 bases between the two germline ends. Germline V gene data show CDR1 as LNHDA and CDR2 as SQIVND (reference sequence). The CDR3 sequence is CASSWGIPDEQYF. In DNA form, the CDR3 reads TGTGCCAGTAGTTGGGGGATTCCGGACGAGCAGTACTTC.

In regard to this clone: Distinct nucleotide sequences in the sample also encode this CDR3. The chain links TRBV6-6 to TRBJ1-1; D is uncertain. The V and J ends lost 5 bases and 5 bases respectively, with 9 bases between them. Germline V lookup: CDR1 MNHNY, CDR2 SVGAGI (reference sequence). CDR3 length: 12 residues. The DNA for the CDR3 is TGTGCCAGCAGTCCTTTAGGGACTGAAGCTTTCTTT. Translated, it gives CASSPLGTEAFF.

The chain is built from TRBV7-9 and TRBJ1-2, with D unresolved. The CDR3 has 13 residues. Germline V CDR1 and CDR2: SEHNR, FQNEAQ (reference sequence). Trimming removed 5 bases at V and 5 bases at J, with 12 bases between. The CDR3 region is CASSPSQGYGYTF. CDR3 nucleotides: TGTGCCAGCAGCCCCTCCCAAGGATATGGCTACACCTTC.

This sequence joins TRBV7-9 and TRBJ1-4, with a tentative D call TRBD1 (5 bases). The CDR3 length is 14 residues. V was trimmed by 4 bases and J by 6 bases, leaving 12 bases between them. Germline V gives CDR1 SEHNR, CDR2 FQNEAQ (reference sequence). The DNA of the CDR3 is TGTGCCAGCAGCTCCCCCCGCAGGGATGAAAAACTGTTTTTT. Protein: CASSSPRRDEKLFF.

The chain uses TRBV18 and TRBJ1-1, with no clear D. V was clipped by 1 base and J by 1 base, with 1 base between them. The CDR3 extends over 12 amino acids. Germline-derived CDR1 and CDR2 are KGHSH and LQKENI. CDR3 in DNA: TGTGCCAGCTCACCACAGAACACTGAAGCTTTCTTT. It translates to CASSPQNTEAFF.

The chain recombines TRBV5-1 with TRBJ2-1; D unclear. Germline V lookup: CDR1 SGHRS, CDR2 YFSETQ. Trimming took 0 bases from V and 13 from J, leaving 11 bases between them. The CDR3 is made up of 12 amino acids. DNA of the CDR3: TGCGCCAGCAGCTTGGGGGAACAGCTTCAGTTCTTC. Its protein is CASSLGEQLQFF.

This chain connects TRBV28 to TRBJ1-2; D gene unclear. Trimming shortened V by 6 bases and J by 8 bases, and 13 bases separated the two germline ends. The germline gives CDR1 MDHEN, CDR2 SYDVKM. The CDR3 spans 12 residues. CDR3 in amino acids: CASSLDTWGYTF. CDR3 DNA sequence: TGTGCCAGCAGCCTCGATACTTGGGGCTACACCTTC.

Only one count was recorded for this clone. The rearrangement joins TRBV28 to TRBJ2-1, with unresolved D. From germline, CDR1 is MDHEN and CDR2 SYDVKM. The CDR3 is 12 amino acids. V was shortened by 6 bases and J by 10 bases, with 13 bases between the two germline ends. The CDR3 loop is CASSLPGFEQFF. The CDR3 DNA is TGTGCCAGCAGCCTACCGGGTTTCGAGCAGTTCTTC.

J is TRBJ2-1 and V is TRBV10-1; no reliable D call. CDR3 length: 11 amino acids. Per germline, CDR1 WNHNN and CDR2 SYGVQD (reference sequence). Trimming removed 3 bases at V and 9 bases at J, with 6 bases between. The DNA of the CDR3 is TGCGCCAGCAGTGATAGCAGTGAGCAGTTCTTC. Residues: CASSDSSEQFF.

The V gene is TRBV29-1, the J gene TRBJ2-7, with D perhaps TRBD2 (5 bases). The V gene lost 2 bases and the J gene lost 5 bases, with 13 bases spanning the gap. Germline CDR1 SQVTM, CDR2 ANQGSEA. The CDR3 runs 13 residues. The chain's CDR3 is CSVESGAGDEQYF. The CDR3 DNA follows: TGCAGCGTTGAAAGCGGTGCTGGCGACGAGCAGTACTTC.

With regard to this clone: Other nucleotide sequences in the sample specify the same CDR3. This sequence joins TRBV13 and TRBJ2-1, with D tentatively TRBD2 (5 bases). CDR1 and CDR2 (germline): PRHDT, FYEKMQ (reference sequence). The CDR3 has 14 residues. V dropped 0 bases and J dropped 4 bases, with 7 bases sitting between them. CDR3 coding DNA: TGTGCCAGCAGCTTAGGGACGGGGTACAATGAGCAGTTCTTC. As protein: CASSLGTGYNEQFF.

This rearrangement joins TRBV7-9 to TRBJ1-1; weak D call: TRBD1 (5 bases). V lost 5 bases and J lost 3, with 16 bases in between. The CDR3 consists of 15 residues. The germline V gene encodes CDR1 SEHNR and CDR2 FQNEAQ (reference sequence). This CDR3 reads CASSPWGVEDTEAFF. As DNA, the CDR3 is TGTGCCAGCAGCCCCTGGGGGGTGGAGGACACTGAAGCTTTCTTT. The complete variable domain, with remaining parts taken from reference TRBV7-9 and TRBJ1-1, reads DTGVSQNPRHKITKRGQNVTFRCDPISEHNRLYWYRQTLGQGPEFLTYFQNEAQLEKSRLLSDRFSAERPKGSFSTLEIQRTEQGDSAMYLCASSPWGVEDTEAFFGQGTRLTVV.

The J gene is TRBJ1-4, the V gene TRBV28, with TRBD1 identical over 7 bases. Germline CDR1 MDHEN, CDR2 SYDVKM. V was clipped by 6 bases and J by 3 bases; unmatched bases: 10. This CDR3 spans 16 amino acids. The CDR3 bases are TGTGCCAGCAGCCGGTATACAGGGGAGGCTAATGAAAAACTGTTTTTT. It specifies CASSRYTGEANEKLFF. The variable domain in full, with the rest retrieved from reference TRBV28 and TRBJ1-4, is DVKVTQSSRYLVKRTGEKVFLECVQDMDHENMFWYRQDPGLGLRLIYFSYDVKMKEKGDIPEGYSVSREKKERFSLILESASTNQTSMYLCASSRYTGEANEKLFFGSGTQLSVL.

V is TRBV4-1 and J is TRBJ2-7; the match to TRBD2 covers 7 bases. Trimming took 0 bases from V and 7 from J; bases not matched to a gene: 3. The CDR3 length is 13 residues. The germline V gene has CDR1 MGHRA and CDR2 YSYEKL. The CDR3 sequence: CASSQDGGDEQYF. CDR3 DNA: TGCGCCAGCAGCCAAGATGGGGGGGATGAGCAGTACTTC.

The rearrangement uses TRBV7-2 and TRBJ2-5, with a tentative D call TRBD2 (7 bases). The CDR3 runs 14 residues. Between the trimmed V and J ends, which lost 2 bases and 5 bases, there was a span of 12 bases. Germline V gene lookup returns CDR1 SGHTA and CDR2 FQGNSA. In DNA, the CDR3 is TGTGCCAGCAGCTTAAGGGGGGGTTACGAGACCCAGTACTTC. Translated, it gives CASSLRGGYETQYF.

The chain is built from TRBV7-9 and TRBJ2-1, with 10 positions matching TRBD2. V gave up 5 bases and J gave up 8 bases; unmatched junction bases: 9. CDR3 size: 15 residues. The germline gives CDR1 SEHNR, CDR2 FQNEAQ (reference sequence). The CDR3 DNA is TGTGCCAGCAGCCTATTAGCGGGAGGACAAGATGAGCAGTTCTTC. Encoded protein: CASSLLAGGQDEQFF.

The chain links TRBV23-1 to TRBJ2-5; 16 nucleotides agree with TRBD2. TRBV23-1 is identified as an open reading frame with a role that is uncertain. The CDR3 sequence is 17 residues long. The J segment lost 5 bases and the V segment lost 3 bases, leaving 6 bases of the junction unmatched. The CDR3 loop reads CASSQGLAGGMRETQYF. Written as DNA, the CDR3 is TGCGCCAGCAGTCAGGGACTAGCGGGGGGGATGAGGGAGACCCAGTACTTC.

In regard to this clone: Distinct nucleotide sequences in the sample also encode this CDR3. The rearrangement joins TRBV9 to TRBJ2-1; D is tentatively TRBD1 or TRBD2 (5 bases each). Germline V gene lookup returns CDR1 SGDLS and CDR2 YYNGEE. The germline V and J ends were trimmed by 4 bases and 8 bases, with 10 bases remaining between them. The CDR3 is made up of 12 amino acids. The CDR3 coding sequence is TGTGCCAGCAGCCTCGGGACCGATGAGCAGTTCTTC. It translates to CASSLGTDEQFF.

The gene calls are TRBV4-1 and TRBJ1-2; TRBD1 aligns across 7 bases. Looked up from germline, CDR1 is MGHRA and CDR2 is YSYEKL. V gave up 0 bases and J gave up 8 bases; unmatched junction bases: 6. The CDR3 extends over 14 amino acids. The CDR3 nucleotides read TGCGCCAGCAGCCAAGATGGAGACAGGGTAGGCTACACCTTC. This gives the protein CASSQDGDRVGYTF.

The chain combines TRBV11-2 with TRBJ1-1, with 10 bases matching TRBD1. Trimming at V came to 3 bases and at J to 5 bases, leaving 9 bases not matched to a gene. The CDR3 totals 16 residues. The germline V gene has CDR1 SGHAT and CDR2 FQNNGV. CDR3 in DNA: TGTGCCAGCAGCTTTGGGCGACAGGGGGCACAGACTGAAGCTTTCTTT. As protein: CASSFGRQGAQTEAFF.

To note about this clone: This specimen includes other DNA sequences encoding the same CDR3. This chain uses TRBV11-2 with TRBJ1-1; D possibly corresponds to TRBD1 (5 bases). CDR3 length: 11 residues. The V end was cut by 5 bases, the J end by 8 bases, with 9 bases between. The germline V gene encodes CDR1 SGHAT and CDR2 FQNNGV. The CDR3 bases are TGTGCCAGCAGCCCAGACAGCGAAGCTTTCTTT. Protein: CASSPDSEAFF.

As regards this clone: The same CDR3 can be traced to other DNA sequences in this sample. The V gene is TRBV5-4, the J gene TRBJ2-7; D is unresolved. Germline V gene data show CDR1 as SGHNT and CDR2 as YYREEE (reference sequence). The CDR3 is 13 amino acids. V dropped 0 bases and J dropped 0 bases, with 4 bases sitting between them. CDR3 residues: CASSLGSSYEQYF. In DNA form, the CDR3 reads TGTGCCAGCAGCTTGGGCAGCTCCTACGAGCAGTACTTC.

The chain combines TRBV7-9 with TRBJ1-2, with D unclear. V lost 2 bases, J lost 5 bases, and 12 bases lay in between. CDR1 is SEHNR, CDR2 FQNEAQ, per germline (reference sequence). The CDR3 extends over 14 amino acids. CDR3 DNA: TGTGCCAGCAGCTTACGTGATTCGAATTATGGCTACACCTTC. The encoded protein is CASSLRDSNYGYTF.

This chain links TRBV9 with TRBJ2-3, with TRBD2 identical over 12 bases. Germline CDR1 SGDLS, CDR2 YYNGEE. The CDR3 has 16 amino acids. V gave up 1 base and J gave up 2 bases; unmatched junction bases: 2. DNA of the CDR3: TGTGCCAGCAGCGTACCTAGCGGGGGGGCCACAGATACGCAGTATTTT. Translation gives CASSVPSGGATDTQYF. Using reference TRBV9 and TRBJ2-3 for the parts outside the CDR3, the full variable domain is DSGVTQTPKHLITATGQRVTLRCSPRSGDLSVYWYQQSLDQGLQFLIQYYNGEERAKGNILERFSAQQFPDLHSELNLSSLELGDSALYFCASSVPSGGATDTQYFGPGTRLTVL.

This rearrangement joins TRBV10-3 to TRBJ1-2; D is unresolved. The germline V gene has CDR1 ENHRY and CDR2 SYGVKD. V was trimmed by 3 bases and J by 4 bases, leaving 12 bases between them. CDR3 length: 14 residues. This CDR3 is CAISDEGRFYGYTF. The CDR3 DNA reads TGTGCCATCAGTGATGAAGGCAGGTTCTATGGCTACACCTTC.

The rearrangement links TRBV23-1 to TRBJ1-4; 12 bases align to TRBD1. TRBV23-1 is reported as an ORF; its role is uncertain. CDR3 length: 17 residues. The V and J ends lost 4 bases and 3 bases, in that order; junction bases with no gene match: 6. The CDR3 reads CASSPMGQGAANEKLFF. Here the CDR3 DNA reads TGCGCCAGCAGTCCCATGGGACAGGGGGCTGCTAATGAAAAACTGTTTTTT.

The genes are TRBV10-3 and TRBJ2-1; 12 bases are a match to TRBD1. The CDR3 contains 15 residues. Germline lookup yields CDR1 ENHRY and CDR2 SYGVKD. V lost 2 bases to trimming and J lost 11 bases; unmatched junction nucleotides: 7. The CDR3 bases are TGTGCCATCAGTGAGGGGACAGGGGGCTCGCCACAGCAGTTCTTC. Amino acids: CAISEGTGGSPQQFF.